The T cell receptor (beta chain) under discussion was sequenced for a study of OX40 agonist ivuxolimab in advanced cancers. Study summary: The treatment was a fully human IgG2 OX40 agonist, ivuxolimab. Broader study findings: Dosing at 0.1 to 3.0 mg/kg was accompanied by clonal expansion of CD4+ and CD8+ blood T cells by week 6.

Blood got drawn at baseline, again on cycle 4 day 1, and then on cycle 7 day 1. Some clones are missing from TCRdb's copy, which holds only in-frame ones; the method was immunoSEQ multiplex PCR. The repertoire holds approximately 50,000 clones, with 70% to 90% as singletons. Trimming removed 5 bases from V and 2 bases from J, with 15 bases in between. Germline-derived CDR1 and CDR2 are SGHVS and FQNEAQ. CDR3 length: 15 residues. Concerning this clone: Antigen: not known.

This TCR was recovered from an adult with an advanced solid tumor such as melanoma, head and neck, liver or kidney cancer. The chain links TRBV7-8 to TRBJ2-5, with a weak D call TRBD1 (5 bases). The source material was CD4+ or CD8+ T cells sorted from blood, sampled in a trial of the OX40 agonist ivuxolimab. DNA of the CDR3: TGTGCCAGCAGCCCGACCCGGACACCTCAAGAGACCCAGTACTTC. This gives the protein CASSPTRTPQETQYF.